The 25 T cell receptor beta chains listed next were all sequenced from one sample in a study of T cell clonotyping in hematopoietic cell transplantation. Profiling relied on immunoSEQ multiplex PCR, and the TCRdb table lists in-frame clones only, not all of them. The table includes around 9,000 clones, 84% detected once. The specimen was PBMCs, collected at the time of graft-versus-host disease after allogeneic stem cell transplant. The receptors here all came from a male patient between 60 and 69 years old who had an allogeneic stem cell transplant from an unrelated donor, so the T cells may come from the graft donor. Some clones in this sample may be carry-over from other donors' samples.

This clone was counted a single time. The V and J genes are TRBV13 and TRBJ2-3; 9 positions agree with TRBD1. Germline loops: CDR1 PRHDT, CDR2 FYEKMQ (reference sequence). V trimming: 5 bases; J trimming: 4 bases; junction bases outside the gene matches: 10. The CDR3 extends over 16 amino acids. The CDR3 DNA is TGTGCCAGCAGCCCGATTCTGGGACAGGGATCAGATACGCAGTATTTT. Protein sequence: CASSPILGQGSDTQYF.

The rearrangement links TRBV4-1 to TRBJ2-6; D is undetermined. V was shortened by 7 bases and J by 2 bases, with 12 bases between the two germline ends. The germline gives CDR1 MGHRA, CDR2 YSYEKL. This CDR3 has 15 residues. This CDR3 is CASKRTVTGANVLTF. In DNA form, the CDR3 reads TGCGCCAGCAAACGGACGGTAACTGGGGCCAACGTCCTGACTTTC.

The chain has TRBV5-4 and TRBJ1-2; D is possibly TRBD1 (6 bases). The CDR3 consists of 15 residues. Trimming pared 5 bases from V and 3 bases from J, leaving 17 bases between. The germline CDR1 and CDR2 sequences are SGHNT and YYREEE (reference sequence). The CDR3 region has the DNA TGTGCCAGCAGTCGCGGGGGCGCATCTGACTATGGCTACACCTTC. The encoded protein is CASSRGGASDYGYTF.

The chain uses TRBV9 and TRBJ1-1; D is ambiguous. With 0 bases removed from V and 4 bases from J, the gap between germline ends came to 7 bases. Germline CDR1 and CDR2: SGDLS and YYNGEE. The CDR3 extends over 13 amino acids. CDR3 bases: TGTGCCAGCAGCGTAGCCTGGGCCACTGAAGCTTTCTTT. It yields the protein CASSVAWATEAFF. Variable domain in full (rest from reference TRBV9 and TRBJ1-1): DSGVTQTPKHLITATGQRVTLRCSPRSGDLSVYWYQQSLDQGLQFLIQYYNGEERAKGNILERFSAQQFPDLHSELNLSSLELGDSALYFCASSVAWATEAFFGQGTRLTVV.

The V call is TRBV5-6, the J call TRBJ2-7; TRBD1 or TRBD2 may be the D gene (7 bases each). The germline CDR1 and CDR2 sequences are SGHDT and YYEEEE. Trimming took off 5 bases at V and 2 bases at J, with 14 bases between the two ends. CDR3 size: 14 residues. The CDR3 reads CASSGGDSAYEQYF. CDR3 DNA: TGTGCCAGCAGTGGGGGGGACAGTGCCTACGAGCAGTACTTC.

This clone was seen once. A read error may account for a junction end that differs from germline. This chain joins TRBV5-1 and TRBJ2-5; perhaps TRBD1 as D (5 bases). The DNA matches TRBJ2-7 better at its end, which makes the J call doubtful. CDR3 length: 14 residues. CDR1 and CDR2 (germline): SGHRS, YFSETQ. The CDR3 DNA follows: TGTGCCAGCAGCTCGGAATTCAGGGCTTACGAGCAGTACTTC. Encoded protein: CASSSEFRAYEQYF.

The chain uses TRBV6-5 and TRBJ2-2; unclear D gene. The germline CDR1 and CDR2 sequences are MNHEY and SVGAGI. The CDR3 totals 13 residues. V lost 0 bases and J lost 4, with 3 bases in between. This chain's CDR3 is CASSYSLTGELFF. CDR3 nucleotides: TGTGCCAGCAGTTACTCGCTCACCGGGGAGCTGTTTTTT.

V usage is TRBV5-1 and J usage is TRBJ2-3; no clear D. CDR1 is SGHRS, CDR2 YFSETQ, per germline. There are 15 residues in the CDR3. The germline V and J ends were trimmed by 0 bases and 0 bases, with 8 bases remaining between them. CDR3 region: CASSLDSPSTDTQYF. DNA for the CDR3: TGCGCCAGCAGCTTGGACAGCCCTAGCACAGATACGCAGTATTTT.

A note on this clone: Other nucleotide sequences in the sample specify the same CDR3. This sequence joins TRBV6-5 and TRBJ1-1; D gene ambiguous. Germline CDR1 reads MNHEY; CDR2 reads SVGAGI. V lost 2 bases and J 5 bases, leaving 6 bases between the germline ends. The CDR3 sequence is 12 residues long. CDR3 nucleotide sequence: TGTGCCAGCAGTTACGGTGGGACTGAAGCTTTCTTT. It yields the protein CASSYGGTEAFF.

The gene calls are TRBV7-2 and TRBJ1-5; D is ambiguous. Looked up from germline, CDR1 is SGHTA and CDR2 is FQGNSA. There are 16 residues in the CDR3. V lost 5 bases and J lost 4, with 18 bases in between. The CDR3 bases are TGTGCCAGCAGCCCCGACGGTCCCTTTGGTAATCAGCCCCAGCATTTT. Translation: CASSPDGPFGNQPQHF.

The V and J genes are TRBV4-2 and TRBJ1-6; 7 bases line up with TRBD1. V shed 0 bases and J 8 bases; nucleotides not matched to a gene: 4. Germline-derived CDR1 and CDR2 are LGHNA and YNFKEQ. This CDR3 contains 15 residues. The CDR3 loop reads CASSQDPQGYSPLHF. CDR3 sequence (DNA): TGTGCCAGCAGCCAAGATCCACAGGGGTATTCACCCCTCCACTTT.

This chain links TRBV5-1 with TRBJ1-4; tentative D call: TRBD1 (6 bases). Trimming left V 4 bases short and J 0 bases short, with 10 bases between. This CDR3 has 15 residues. Germline-derived CDR1 and CDR2 are SGHRS and YFSETQ. CDR3 residues: CASSPGAATNEKLFF. As DNA, the CDR3 is TGCGCCAGCAGCCCAGGGGCCGCAACTAATGAAAAACTGTTTTTT.

V usage is TRBV5-5 and J usage is TRBJ1-4, with a tentative D call TRBD1 (5 bases). Germline CDR1 reads SGHKS; CDR2 reads YYEKEE (reference sequence). Trimming took off 1 base at V and 4 bases at J, with 8 bases between the two ends. This CDR3 region has 14 residues. CDR3 sequence: CASSLSRGNEKLFF. The CDR3 DNA reads TGTGCCAGCAGCTTGAGTAGGGGTAATGAAAAACTGTTTTTT.

The chain carries TRBV2 and TRBJ2-7; D is possibly TRBD1 (6 bases). V shed 6 bases and J shed 1 base, with 13 bases lying between them. Germline V CDR1 and CDR2: SNHLY, FYNNEI. The CDR3 contains 14 residues. The CDR3 spells CASSPQGLSYEQYF. CDR3 in DNA: TGTGCCAGCAGCCCCCAGGGGCTGTCCTACGAGCAGTACTTC. Complete variable domain (other parts from reference TRBV2 and TRBJ2-7): EPEVTQTPSHQVTQMGQEVILRCVPISNHLYFYWYRQILGQKVEFLVSFYNNEISEKSEIFDDQFSVERPDGSNFTLKIRSTKLEDSAMYFCASSPQGLSYEQYFGPGTRLTVT.

The chain carries TRBV19 and TRBJ1-5, with a possible D match to TRBD1 (6 bases). The V end lost 0 bases, the J end lost 0 bases, and 12 bases lay between the germline ends. Germline CDR1 is LNHDA and CDR2 is SQIVND (reference sequence). The CDR3 is made up of 17 amino acids. The CDR3 sequence is CASSIEGGSYSNQPQHF. The CDR3 nucleotides read TGTGCCAGTAGTATAGAAGGGGGGTCCTATAGCAATCAGCCCCAGCATTTT.

V gene TRBV7-2 combines with J gene TRBJ2-7, with a tentative D call TRBD1 (6 bases). Germline CDR1 and CDR2: SGHTA and FQGNSA. This CDR3 contains 14 residues. V lost 5 bases and J lost 2, with 13 bases in between. Here the CDR3 reads CASSPKTGTYEQYF. The CDR3 DNA is TGTGCCAGCAGCCCAAAGACAGGAACCTACGAGCAGTACTTC.

The V call is TRBV7-6, the J call TRBJ2-3; 13 bases line up with TRBD2. Trimming took 5 bases from V and 4 from J; bases not matched to a gene: 6. CDR1 and CDR2 (germline): SGHVS, FNYEAQ. The CDR3 has 16 amino acids. CDR3 coding DNA: TGTGCCAGCAGCCTTCGGACTAGCGGGGGCCCAGATACGCAGTATTTT. It encodes CASSLRTSGGPDTQYF.

This chain links TRBV6-5 with TRBJ2-7, with 7 nucleotides matching TRBD1. The CDR3 has 14 residues. Germline CDR1 reads MNHEY; CDR2 reads SVGAGI. With V trimmed by 6 bases and J by 2 bases, 7 bases remained unmatched. The CDR3 coding sequence is TGTGCCAGCAGCCGGGGACAGCGAACCTACGAGCAGTACTTC. Translation gives CASSRGQRTYEQYF.

The gene calls are TRBV7-2 and TRBJ1-1; D possibly corresponds to TRBD1 (6 bases). Between the trimmed V and J ends, which lost 5 bases and 0 bases, there was a span of 13 bases. This CDR3 has 15 residues. The germline V gene encodes CDR1 SGHTA and CDR2 FQGNSA. In nucleotides, the CDR3 is TGTGCCAGCAGCCAACGGACAGCCCTGAACACTGAAGCTTTCTTT. Translation: CASSQRTALNTEAFF. The full variable domain, completed using reference TRBV7-2 and TRBJ1-1, is GAGVSQSPSNKVTEKGKDVELRCDPISGHTALYWYRQSLGQGLEFLIYFQGNSAPDKSGLPSDRFSAERTGGSVSTLTIQRTQQEDSAVYLCASSQRTALNTEAFFGQGTRLTVV.

The chain recombines TRBV2 with TRBJ2-2; D not resolved. The CDR3 loop spans 14 amino acids. Germline values: CDR1 SNHLY, CDR2 FYNNEI. Between the trimmed V and J ends, which lost 6 bases and 5 bases, there was a span of 13 bases. CDR3 loop: CASSRTETTGELFF. CDR3 nucleotide sequence: TGTGCCAGCAGCCGAACCGAAACGACCGGGGAGCTGTTTTTT.

This chain links TRBV4-1 with TRBJ1-4; no clear D gene. The CDR3 contains 10 residues. Germline lookup yields CDR1 MGHRA and CDR2 YSYEKL. The V and J ends lost 5 bases and 12 bases respectively, with 7 bases between them. CDR3 sequence: CASSGDELFF. In DNA, the CDR3 is TGCGCCAGCAGCGGGGATGAACTGTTTTTT.

The CDR3 sequence: CASSQVSGGSYGYTF. The CDR3 nucleotides read TGCGCCAGCAGCCAAGTCAGTGGAGGGTCTTATGGCTACACCTTC. The rearrangement links TRBV4-3 to TRBJ1-2, with D unresolved. Trimming shortened V by 1 base and J by 5 bases, and 14 bases separated the two germline ends. In germline, CDR1 is LGHNA, CDR2 YSLEER. This CDR3 spans 15 amino acids.

The V and J genes are TRBV9 and TRBJ2-1; D uncertain. The CDR3 spans 15 residues. Looked up from germline, CDR1 is SGDLS and CDR2 is YYNGEE. Trimming removed 2 bases from V and 11 bases from J, with 20 bases in between. The CDR3 loop reads CASSVQPLGRHQQFF. The CDR3 DNA sequence: TGTGCCAGCAGCGTCCAACCTCTGGGAAGACATCAGCAGTTCTTC.

J is TRBJ1-2 and V is TRBV7-9; 7 bases line up with TRBD1. The trim removed 0 bases at V and 3 bases at J, leaving 7 bases unmatched. The germline CDR1 and CDR2 sequences are SEHNR and FQNEAQ (reference sequence). The length of the CDR3 is 16 residues. CDR3 sequence (DNA): TGTGCCAGCAGCTTAGCGACAGGGCAGGAGTACTATGGCTACACCTTC. Amino acid sequence: CASSLATGQEYYGYTF.

CDR3 region: CASSTGTSPQETQYF. CDR3 nucleotide sequence: TGTGCCAGCAGCACCGGGACTAGCCCTCAAGAGACCCAGTACTTC. The chain has TRBV7-7 and TRBJ2-5, with TRBD2 matching 9 bases. V lost 5 bases and J lost 2; bases outside the gene matches: 6. Germline V gene sequence: CDR1 SSHAT, CDR2 FNYEAQ (reference sequence). The CDR3 loop spans 15 amino acids.